Listed here are 8 T cell receptor beta chains from one sample, sequenced in a study of vaccination and CD4 T cells after COVID-19. Specified treatment: roughly 11-day PBMC culture with coronavirus spike peptide pools or control peptides (ViraFEST assay). During the years 2011-2018, before the COVID-19 pandemic, the unexposed donor's CD4+ T cells were collected. Researchers used the Oncomine TCR Beta short-read assay to sequence DNA from cultured CD4+ T cells. MiXCR, run by TCRdb on the PCR reads, gives a single entry per CDR3 protein. This sample has around 8,000 distinct CDR3 sequences; approximately 37% occur once, and the top ten carry under 35%. These receptors' antigens are unknown. The sample comprised CD4+ T cells from blood, cultured in vitro. These receptors all come from a human donor in good health.

The chain has TRBV7-9 and TRBJ1-1; 9 nucleotides match TRBD1. The V and J ends lost 5 bases and 9 bases, in that order; junction bases with no gene match: 7. The germline V gene encodes CDR1 SEHNR and CDR2 FQNEAQ (reference sequence). This CDR3 has 13 amino acids. The CDR3 DNA is TGTGCCAGCAGCCCCAGTGGACAGGGGAAAGCTTTCTTT. Amino acids: CASSPSGQGKAFF.

This chain uses TRBV10-3 with TRBJ2-3; 10 nucleotides line up with TRBD2. The length of the CDR3 is 15 residues. V was pared by 3 bases and J by 2 bases, with 2 bases of the junction left unmatched. CDR1 ENHRY and CDR2 SYGVKD come from the germline V gene. The CDR3 reads CAISDSGGNTDTQYF. In nucleotides, the CDR3 is TGTGCCATCAGTGATAGCGGGGGGAACACAGATACGCAGTATTTT.

The genes are TRBV6-4 and TRBJ2-3; D is unclear. Germline V gives CDR1 MRHNA, CDR2 SNTAGT. The ends were cut back, 3 bases at V and 2 bases at J, with 6 bases in the middle. The CDR3 is made up of 13 amino acids. The CDR3 DNA reads as TGTGCCAGCAGTGAGACCCCCACAGATACGCAGTATTTT. Its translation: CASSETPTDTQYF.

This sequence joins TRBV10-2 and TRBJ1-2; tentative D call: TRBD1 (6 bases). Germline V gene sequence: CDR1 WSHSY, CDR2 SAAADI. V was shortened by 6 bases and J by 4 bases, with 12 bases between the two germline ends. The length of the CDR3 is 13 residues. CDR3 in amino acids: CASSNDRIYGYTF. The CDR3 DNA is TGCGCCAGCAGCAACGACAGGATCTATGGCTACACCTTC.

This chain links TRBV7-2 with TRBJ2-5; a possible D gene is TRBD1 (5 bases). This CDR3 has 15 residues. Trimming removed 5 bases at V and 1 base at J, with 14 bases between. The germline V gene encodes CDR1 SGHTA and CDR2 FQGNSA. Here the CDR3 DNA reads TGTGCCAGCAGCATGAATGGAAGGGGCCAAGAGACCCAGTACTTC. It encodes CASSMNGRGQETQYF.

This clonotype was detected only a few times. The chain recombines TRBV12-3 or TRBV12-4 with TRBJ1-2, with D hard to call. The germline V and J ends were trimmed by 2 bases and 0 bases, with 13 bases remaining between them. This CDR3 contains 16 residues. CDR3: CASSLPGDYPNYGYTF. In nucleotides, the CDR3 is TGTGCCAGCAGTTTACCCGGTGACTACCCTAACTATGGCTACACCTTC.

This sequence joins TRBV7-8 and TRBJ2-2, with 8 bases fitting TRBD1. The CDR3 loop spans 15 amino acids. Germline-derived CDR1 and CDR2 are SGHVS and FQNEAQ. V shed 5 bases and J 3 bases; nucleotides not matched to a gene: 5. This chain's CDR3 is CASSPRDRHTGELFF. CDR3 DNA sequence: TGTGCCAGCAGCCCCCGGGACAGGCACACCGGGGAGCTGTTTTTT.

CDR3 amino acids: CSAPWGVGAFYEQYF. CDR3 nucleotide sequence: TGCAGTGCCCCCTGGGGAGTAGGTGCGTTTTACGAGCAGTACTTC. This rearrangement joins TRBV20-1 to TRBJ2-7; a possible D gene is TRBD2 (5 bases). CDR3 size: 15 residues. Trimming left V 6 bases short and J 4 bases short, with 22 bases between. Germline V CDR1 and CDR2: DFQATT, SNEGSKA (reference sequence).